This TCR beta chain was identified during a study of OX40 agonist ivuxolimab in advanced cancers. Turning to the study itself: Given to patients was ivuxolimab, an agonistic anti-OX40 (CD134) antibody. Three patients, one with hepatocellular carcinoma and two with cutaneous melanoma, achieved partial responses.

Whole-study findings and limits: Within 6 weeks, CD4+ and CD8+ blood T cells expanded clonally at 0.1 to 3.0 mg/kg.

Turning to this clone: Antigen: not known.

CDR1 MNHEY and CDR2 SVGAGI come from the germline V gene. V lost 5 bases and J lost 5, with 15 bases in between. The CDR3 loop spans 15 amino acids. Here immunoSEQ multiplex PCR was the method, and the copy in TCRdb shows in-frame clones only, minus some. The sample shows nearly 65,000 clones, approximately 91% of them seen only once. Blood sampling took place at baseline, cycle 4 day 1, and cycle 7 day 1. The chain is built from TRBV6-5 and TRBJ2-2, with a tentative D call TRBD1 (5 bases). The material was CD4+ or CD8+ T cells sorted from blood, obtained in a trial of the OX40 agonist ivuxolimab. This sequence was found in an adult with an advanced solid tumor such as melanoma, head and neck, liver or kidney cancer. The CDR3 DNA is TGTGCCAGCAGTCATACTCAGGGAAATACCGGGGAGCTGTTTTTT. This codes for CASSHTQGNTGELFF.